The clone carrying this T cell receptor beta chain turned up a few times. The data were obtained in a study of blood T cell repertoires in COVID-19. The overall study: Spain, Italy and the United States supplied samples that represented acute and convalescent COVID-19. T cells, B-cell-depleted T cells, or PBMCs provided the cDNA or gDNA that served as material.

Within 2 weeks of study entry, exposed participants had contacted a PCR-confirmed or clinician-diagnosed COVID-19 case. The CDR3 covers 14 residues. The V segment lost 4 bases and the J segment 8 bases; nucleotides outside the gene matches: 3. Per the germline V gene, CDR1 is MGHRA and CDR2 is YSYEKL. Study processing details: Estimation of nucleated cell counts relied on the amplification of reference gene primers. Only in-frame clones appear in the TCRdb table, and some are missing; sequencing was by immunoSEQ multiplex PCR. V, J and clone size were drawn from that table, and D and trimming were deduced from the DNA. The profile shows 190,000 or so clones, approximately 86% of them singletons.

Material for sequencing was PBMCs or T cells enriched from blood (not recorded which). The clonotype originates from a woman in her twenties or thirties who had been exposed to COVID-19. The V and J genes are TRBV4-1 and TRBJ1-4; 11 bases are shared with TRBD1. CDR3 DNA sequence: TGCGCCAGCAGCCTGGGACAGGGGGAAGAAAAACTGTTTTTT. The encoded protein is CASSLGQGEEKLFF.